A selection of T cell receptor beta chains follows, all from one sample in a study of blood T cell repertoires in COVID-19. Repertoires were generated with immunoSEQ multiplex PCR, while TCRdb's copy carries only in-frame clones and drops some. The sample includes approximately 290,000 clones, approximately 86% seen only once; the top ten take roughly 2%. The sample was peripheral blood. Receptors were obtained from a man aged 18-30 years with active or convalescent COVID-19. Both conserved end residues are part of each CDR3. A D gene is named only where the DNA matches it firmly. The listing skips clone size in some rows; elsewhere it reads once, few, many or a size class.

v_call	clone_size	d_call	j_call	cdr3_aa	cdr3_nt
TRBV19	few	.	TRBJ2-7	CASSIVAGDTYEQYF	TGTGCCAGTAGTATAGTAGCAGGGGATACCTACGAGCAGTACTTC
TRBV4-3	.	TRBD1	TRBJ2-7	CASRPGTGSTYEQYF	TGCGCCAGCAGACCCGGGACAGGGTCGACCTACGAGCAGTACTTC
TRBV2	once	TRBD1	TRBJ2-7	CANFPGETGAYEQYF	TGTGCCAACTTCCCCGGGGAGACAGGGGCCTACGAGCAGTACTTC
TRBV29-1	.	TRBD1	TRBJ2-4	CSVSHRGQGNIQYF	TGCAGCGTTTCGCATCGGGGACAGGGAAACATTCAGTACTTC
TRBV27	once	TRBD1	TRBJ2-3	CASSLLGSGGILDTQYF	TGTGCCAGCAGTTTATTAGGGTCAGGGGGCATTTTAGATACGCAGTATTTT
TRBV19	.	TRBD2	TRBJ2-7	CASSISTSGLYEQYF	TGTGCCAGTAGTATATCTACTAGCGGACTTTACGAGCAGTACTTC
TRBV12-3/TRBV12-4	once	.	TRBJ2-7	CASRKDSYEQYF	TGTGCCAGCAGAAAGGACAGCTACGAGCAGTACTTC
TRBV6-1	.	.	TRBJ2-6	CASSERVTSSSGSGANVLTF	TGTGCCAGCAGTGAACGGGTTACTAGCTCCAGCGGCTCTGGGGCCAACGTCCTGACTTTC
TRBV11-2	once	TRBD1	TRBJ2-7	CASSYQGDEQYF	TGTGCCAGCAGCTACCAGGGGGACGAGCAGTACTTC
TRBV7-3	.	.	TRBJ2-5	CASSLGQDQETQYF	TGTGCCAGCAGCTTAGGGCAGGATCAAGAGACCCAGTACTTC
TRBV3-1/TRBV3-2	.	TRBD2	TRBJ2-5	CASSLAGGVYQETQYF	TGTGCCAGCAGCCTAGCGGGGGGGGTCTACCAAGAGACCCAGTACTTC
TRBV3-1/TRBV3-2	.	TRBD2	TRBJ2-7	CASSPKILAGGRTYEQYF	TGTGCCAGCAGCCCGAAAATACTAGCGGGAGGTCGCACCTACGAGCAGTACTTC
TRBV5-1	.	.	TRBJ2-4	CASSLDPGAKNIQYF	TGCGCCAGCAGCTTGGATCCGGGTGCCAAAAACATTCAGTACTTC
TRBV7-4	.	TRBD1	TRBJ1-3	CASSLSGQGPAGNTIYF	TGTGCCAGCAGCTTAAGCGGACAGGGCCCCGCTGGAAACACCATATATTTT
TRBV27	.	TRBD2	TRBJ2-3	CASGTAGVVDTQYF	TGTGCCAGCGGTACAGCGGGGGTGGTAGATACGCAGTATTTT
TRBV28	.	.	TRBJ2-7	CASSGGLKTYEQYF	TGTGCCAGCAGCGGCGGGCTGAAGACCTACGAGCAGTACTTC
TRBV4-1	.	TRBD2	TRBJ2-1	CASSQVAGLDYNEQFF	TGCGCCAGCAGCCAAGTAGCGGGACTCGACTACAATGAGCAGTTCTTC
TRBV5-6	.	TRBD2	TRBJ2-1	CASSPGGTSSNEQFF	TGTGCCAGCAGCCCGGGAGGGACTAGCAGCAATGAGCAGTTCTTC
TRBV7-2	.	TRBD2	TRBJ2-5	CASSLEWRGAQETQYF	TGTGCCAGCAGCTTAGAGTGGCGGGGGGCCCAAGAGACCCAGTACTTC
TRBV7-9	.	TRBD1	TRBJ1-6	CASSVWTGVGGSPLHF	TGTGCCAGCAGCGTATGGACAGGGGTAGGCGGATCACCCCTCCACTTT
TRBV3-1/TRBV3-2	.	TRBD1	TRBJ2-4	CASSQGTGDIQYF	TGTGCCAGCAGCCAAGGGACAGGGGACATTCAGTACTTC
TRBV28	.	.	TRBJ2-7	CASSFRTTWLEQYF	TGTGCCAGCAGTTTCCGGACTACCTGGTTGGAGCAGTACTTC